This paragraph covers one TCR beta chain sequence. Its specificity is not known. This sample is drawn from a study of cytomegalovirus exposure and HLA in healthy donors. At the level of the study: An early release of data contained 70 million to 95 million unique TCRs, which came from HLA-typed donors.

Findings and limits, study-wide: Being indistinguishable, some V segments were excluded, TRBV6-2 and TRBV6-3 among them.

Deletions cut 5 bases from V and 1 base from J, with 12 bases between. CDR1 and CDR2 from the germline V gene are SGHVS and FQNEAQ. This CDR3 region has 14 residues. The donors gave bone marrow, and they were healthy. Donors were ostensibly healthy at sampling, although undocumented immune exposures were probable. The study ran its PCR with 60 Vbeta and 13 Jbeta primers. The data were produced by immunoSEQ multiplex PCR, yet TCRdb's version contains in-frame clones alone and is incomplete. The sample holds approximately 59,000 clones; about two thirds are singletons and the top ten take about a sixth.

The V gene is TRBV7-8, the J gene TRBJ2-7; D ambiguous. The clonotype originates from a middle-aged man in good health and CMV-seropositive. The sequencing sample was made of PBMCs. The chain's CDR3 is CASSPRVASYEQYF. CDR3 bases: TGTGCCAGCAGCCCCCGAGTTGCGTCCTACGAGCAGTACTTC.